These 26 T cell receptor beta chains originate from one sample sequenced in a study of T-cell reconstitution after alpha-beta-depleted transplantation in children. The TCRbeta library was prepared with unique molecular identifiers. Using its own MiXCR run on the PCR reads, TCRdb lists one record per CDR3 protein. In the table there are 420,000 or so distinct CDR3 sequences, approximately 11% of which are singletons. The sequencing here drew on PBMCs from the stem cell graft donor, taken from the stem cell graft. The receptors derive from a human donor who donated a stem cell graft to a child with acute myeloid leukemia.

This clonotype has more than one count but fewer than ten. The chain joins TRBV20-1 to TRBJ2-3; D perhaps matches TRBD2 (6 bases). The CDR3 length is 15 residues. Germline V gives CDR1 DFQATT, CDR2 SNEGSKA (reference sequence). V was pared by 5 bases and J by 4 bases, with 19 bases between. CDR3 DNA: TGCAGTGCTCCCCAACGGGGGTTGGGGGCAGATACGCAGTATTTT. Its translation: CSAPQRGLGADTQYF.

The chain links TRBV12-3 or TRBV12-4 to TRBJ2-3; tentatively, D is TRBD1 or TRBD2 (5 bases each). V lost 5 bases to trimming and J lost 4 bases, with 16 bases between them. The CDR3 sequence is 15 residues long. The chain's CDR3 is CASSSRDGVPDTQYF. The CDR3 DNA reads as TGTGCCAGCAGTAGCCGGGACGGGGTCCCAGATACGCAGTATTTT.

In this sample, this clonotype turned up a few times. V and J are TRBV7-2 and TRBJ1-6; 7 positions match TRBD1. The V and J ends lost 6 bases and 8 bases, in that order; junction bases with no gene match: 10. Germline CDR1 SGHTA, CDR2 FQGNSA. The CDR3 contains 15 residues. CDR3 region: CASRARQGVDSPLHF. Written as DNA, the CDR3 is TGTGCCAGCAGGGCTAGACAGGGAGTGGATTCACCCCTCCACTTT.

The table lists this clonotype with a few counts. The genes are TRBV6-1 and TRBJ2-1, with 10 positions matching TRBD2. Germline assignment: CDR1 MNHNS and CDR2 SASEGT. With 6 bases clipped from V and 4 bases from J, the junction kept 6 bases outside the gene matches. The CDR3 has 15 residues. The CDR3 DNA reads as TGTGCCAGCAGGCCGGCTAGCGGGGGTTACAATGAGCAGTTCTTC. Its translation: CASRPASGGYNEQFF.

This clonotype was recorded a few times. This rearrangement joins TRBV5-1 to TRBJ2-3, with 7 bases matching TRBD2. The V and J ends lost 1 base and 0 bases, in that order; junction bases with no gene match: 8. This CDR3 spans 17 amino acids. The germline V gene encodes CDR1 SGHRS and CDR2 YFSETQ. CDR3 bases: TGCGCCAGCAGCTTGTTTGGGAGGGCGACTAGCACAGATACGCAGTATTTT. Encoded protein: CASSLFGRATSTDTQYF.

This clonotype was recorded a few times. This sequence joins TRBV12-5 and TRBJ2-2; TRBD1 matches 8 bases. Trimming took 2 bases from V and 1 from J; bases not matched to a gene: 3. This CDR3 region has 16 residues. The germline gives CDR1 LGHNT, CDR2 FRNRAP. CDR3 DNA: TGTGCTAGTGGTTTGCCCGGGACAGGGAACACCGGGGAGCTGTTTTTT. Amino acid sequence: CASGLPGTGNTGELFF.

V is TRBV4-2 and J is TRBJ2-7; either TRBD1 or TRBD2 may supply D (7 bases each). Trimming took off 1 base at V and 4 bases at J, with 14 bases between the two ends. This CDR3 spans 15 amino acids. The germline V gene has CDR1 LGHNA and CDR2 YNFKEQ. Here the CDR3 reads CASSQGRGGRYEQYF. The CDR3 DNA reads TGTGCCAGCAGCCAAGGCAGGGGGGGTCGGTACGAGCAGTACTTC.

The chain employs TRBV5-1 and TRBJ2-1, with D possibly being TRBD2 (6 bases). CDR1 and CDR2 (germline): SGHRS, YFSETQ. The CDR3 extends over 13 amino acids. Trimming stripped 4 bases from V and 6 bases from J, with 11 bases between. The DNA for the CDR3 is TGCGCCAGCAGCACGGGAGCTGGCAATGAGCAGTTCTTC. It yields the protein CASSTGAGNEQFF. Supplemented by reference TRBV5-1 and TRBJ2-1, the full variable domain reads KAGVTQTPRYLIKTRGQQVTLSCSPISGHRSVSWYQQTPGQGLQFLFEYFSETQRNKGNFPGRFSGRQFSNSRSEMNVSTLELGDSALYLCASSTGAGNEQFFGPGTRLTVL.

This clonotype was seen a few times. This rearrangement joins TRBV5-1 to TRBJ2-5, with 10 bases matching TRBD1. The CDR3 has 15 residues. The J segment lost 5 bases and the V segment lost 3 bases, leaving 7 bases of the junction unmatched. In germline, CDR1 is SGHRS, CDR2 YFSETQ. The DNA of the CDR3 is TGCGCCAGCAGCTCGGGACAGGGGTCTGTCGAGACCCAGTACTTC. This encodes CASSSGQGSVETQYF.

This clonotype was picked up a small number of times. The rearrangement links TRBV5-4 to TRBJ2-2; TRBD2 matches 7 bases. Trimming took 0 bases from V and 3 from J; bases not matched to a gene: 2. The CDR3 has 15 residues. Germline CDR1 reads SGHNT; CDR2 reads YYREEE (reference sequence). In DNA, the CDR3 is TGTGCCAGCAGCTTGGGTGGGAGGGACACCGGGGAGCTGTTTTTT. This encodes CASSLGGRDTGELFF.

The chain recombines TRBV2 with TRBJ2-7; D may be TRBD1 (7 bases). V gave up 7 bases and J gave up 2 bases, with 24 bases separating them. CDR3 size: 17 residues. CDR1 and CDR2 (germline): SNHLY, FYNNEI. CDR3 coding DNA: TGTGCCAGCACTCCGAGCGAGACCAGGGGGGATCCCTACGAGCAGTACTTC. Translation: CASTPSETRGDPYEQYF.

This clonotype has just a few counts. V usage is TRBV12-3 or TRBV12-4 and J usage is TRBJ2-5; the D gene is possibly TRBD2 (6 bases). V gave up 2 bases and J gave up 2 bases, with 9 bases separating them. The CDR3 contains 14 residues. Written as DNA, the CDR3 is TGTGCCAGCAGTTTATGGGGACTTCAAGAGACCCAGTACTTC. Protein: CASSLWGLQETQYF.

This clonotype was seen a handful of times. The chain recombines TRBV10-2 with TRBJ2-4; 8 bases line up with TRBD2. Trimming cost V 0 bases and J 4 bases; bases outside gene matches: 2. CDR1 and CDR2 (germline): WSHSY, SAAADI. The CDR3 runs 15 residues. As DNA, the CDR3 is TGCGCCAGCAGTGAGTCTTCTAGCGGGAAAAACATTCAGTACTTC. Its protein product is CASSESSSGKNIQYF.

There are many counts of this clonotype. This chain connects TRBV6-5 to TRBJ2-3; 10 bases line up with TRBD1. Germline V CDR1 and CDR2: MNHEY, SVGAGI. The CDR3 runs 16 residues. V trimming: 6 bases; J trimming: 6 bases; junction bases outside the gene matches: 12. DNA of the CDR3: TGTGCCAGCAGGCGCCCGGGACAGGGGAATCAGGATACGCAGTATTTT. It encodes CASRRPGQGNQDTQYF.

V is TRBV4-3 and J is TRBJ2-2; D unresolved. Germline lookup yields CDR1 LGHNA and CDR2 YSLEER. The V and J ends lost 0 bases and 0 bases respectively, with 14 bases between them. The CDR3 is 18 residues long. CDR3 sequence reads: CASSQEGEPFANTGELFF. For the CDR3, the DNA is TGCGCCAGCAGCCAAGAAGGAGAACCCTTCGCGAACACCGGGGAGCTGTTTTTT.

This clonotype was seen a handful of times. The rearrangement joins TRBV18 to TRBJ1-3; D might be TRBD1 (6 bases). CDR3 size: 16 residues. The germline V gene encodes CDR1 KGHSH and CDR2 LQKENI. V was pared by 2 bases and J by 4 bases, with 15 bases between. CDR3 sequence: CASSPSFGGGGNTIYF. CDR3 DNA: TGTGCCAGCTCACCAAGTTTCGGGGGCGGCGGAAACACCATATATTTT.

This chain connects TRBV6-1 to TRBJ1-5; no firm D call. The CDR3 contains 15 residues. V lost 6 bases and J lost 2, with 14 bases in between. Germline V gene data show CDR1 as MNHNS and CDR2 as SASEGT. DNA for the CDR3: TGTGCCAGCAGGGAACAGAGGGAGGGCAATCAGCCCCAGCATTTT. It is translated as CASREQREGNQPQHF.

This clonotype was recorded at least ten times. The junction does not match germline at one end; this may be a read error. This rearrangement joins TRBV6-2 or TRBV6-3 to TRBJ2-2, with D perhaps TRBD1 (6 bases). The CDR3 consists of 13 residues. Germline CDR1 MNHEY, CDR2 SVGEGT. The CDR3 protein is CASSLQGSGELFF. The CDR3 coding sequence is TGCGCCAGCAGCTTACAGGGTTCCGGGGAGCTGTTTTTT.

This clonotype was found a few times. The V call is TRBV5-1, the J call TRBJ2-1, with TRBD1 matching 9 bases. Germline V lookup: CDR1 SGHRS, CDR2 YFSETQ. V was clipped by 1 base and J by 8 bases; unmatched bases: 1. CDR3 length: 13 amino acids. The CDR3 region is CASSLTGGYEQFF. Here the CDR3 DNA reads TGCGCCAGCAGCTTGACAGGGGGCTATGAGCAGTTCTTC.

This clonotype came up many times. V gene TRBV12-3 or TRBV12-4 combines with J gene TRBJ2-2; D is unresolved. This CDR3 is 12 amino acids long. Trimming cost V 8 bases and J 0 bases, with 4 bases left between them. CDR3 region: CASLTNTGELFF. For the CDR3, the DNA is TGTGCCAGCTTAACGAACACCGGGGAGCTGTTTTTT.

This clonotype was observed a handful of times. V usage is TRBV29-1 and J usage is TRBJ1-5; TRBD1 matches at 8 bases. Germline V CDR1 and CDR2: SQVTM, ANQGSEA. The CDR3 contains 15 residues. V was pared by 6 bases and J by 3 bases, with 10 bases of the junction left unmatched. CDR3 sequence (DNA): TGCAGCGTCGCTTCCGGGACAGGCCACAATCAGCCCCAGCATTTT. Its translation is CSVASGTGHNQPQHF.

The rearrangement uses TRBV10-3 and TRBJ2-5; no firm D call. CDR1 is ENHRY, CDR2 SYGVKD, per germline. V gave up 0 bases and J gave up 7 bases, with 12 bases separating them. The CDR3 has 14 residues. The CDR3 is CAISESNLGGTQYF. CDR3 DNA: TGTGCCATCAGTGAGTCGAATTTGGGCGGGACCCAGTACTTC.

Many counts were recorded for this clonotype. The chain employs TRBV15 and TRBJ2-1; 9 bases align to TRBD2. Germline V gene lookup returns CDR1 LNHNV and CDR2 YYDKDF (reference sequence). This CDR3 spans 15 amino acids. V was clipped by 4 bases and J by 3 bases; unmatched bases: 4. CDR3 in DNA: TGTGCCACCAGCACACGGACTAGCGACTACAATGAGCAGTTCTTC. This encodes CATSTRTSDYNEQFF.

This clonotype was detected a few times. The CDR3 DNA reads TGCGCCAGCAGCAAAGACTATCCAGATACGCAGTATTTT. Translating it yields CASSKDYPDTQYF. V gene TRBV5-1 combines with J gene TRBJ2-3; a weak D match, TRBD2 (5 bases). Per the germline V gene, CDR1 is SGHRS and CDR2 is YFSETQ. CDR3 length equals 13 residues. V lost 4 bases and J 4 bases, leaving 10 bases between the germline ends.

The chain carries TRBV20-1 and TRBJ2-5; maybe TRBD2 (5 bases). The CDR3 runs 12 residues. V shed 6 bases and J shed 5 bases, with 13 bases lying between them. Per the germline V gene, CDR1 is DFQATT and CDR2 is SNEGSKA (reference sequence). The CDR3 reads CSAARGRETQYF. CDR3 DNA: TGCAGTGCAGCCCGAGGGCGGGAGACCCAGTACTTC.

This clonotype has more than one count but fewer than ten. This rearrangement joins TRBV12-3 or TRBV12-4 to TRBJ2-4; TRBD1 matches 7 bases. The CDR3 is 14 amino acids. J gave up 7 bases and V 7 bases, and 10 bases lay outside the gene matches. DNA of the CDR3: TGTGCCAGCACCCTCGACAGGGTGGGGAACATTCAGTACTTC. Its translation is CASTLDRVGNIQYF.